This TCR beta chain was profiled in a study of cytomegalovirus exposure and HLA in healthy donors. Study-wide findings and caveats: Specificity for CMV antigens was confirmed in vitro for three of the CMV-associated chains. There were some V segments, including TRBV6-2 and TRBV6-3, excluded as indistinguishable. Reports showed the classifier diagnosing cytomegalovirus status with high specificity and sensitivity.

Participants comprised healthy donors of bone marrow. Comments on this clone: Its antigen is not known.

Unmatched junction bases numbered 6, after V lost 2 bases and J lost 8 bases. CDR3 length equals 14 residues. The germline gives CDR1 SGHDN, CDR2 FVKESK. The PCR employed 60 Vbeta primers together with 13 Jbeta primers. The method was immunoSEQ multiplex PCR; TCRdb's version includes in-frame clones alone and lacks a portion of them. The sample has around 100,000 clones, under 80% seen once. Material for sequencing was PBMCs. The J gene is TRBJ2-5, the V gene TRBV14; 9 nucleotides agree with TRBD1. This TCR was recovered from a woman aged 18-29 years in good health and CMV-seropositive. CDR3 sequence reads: CASSQSLTGGTQYF. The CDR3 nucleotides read TGTGCCAGCAGCCAAAGTCTCACAGGGGGCACCCAGTACTTC.